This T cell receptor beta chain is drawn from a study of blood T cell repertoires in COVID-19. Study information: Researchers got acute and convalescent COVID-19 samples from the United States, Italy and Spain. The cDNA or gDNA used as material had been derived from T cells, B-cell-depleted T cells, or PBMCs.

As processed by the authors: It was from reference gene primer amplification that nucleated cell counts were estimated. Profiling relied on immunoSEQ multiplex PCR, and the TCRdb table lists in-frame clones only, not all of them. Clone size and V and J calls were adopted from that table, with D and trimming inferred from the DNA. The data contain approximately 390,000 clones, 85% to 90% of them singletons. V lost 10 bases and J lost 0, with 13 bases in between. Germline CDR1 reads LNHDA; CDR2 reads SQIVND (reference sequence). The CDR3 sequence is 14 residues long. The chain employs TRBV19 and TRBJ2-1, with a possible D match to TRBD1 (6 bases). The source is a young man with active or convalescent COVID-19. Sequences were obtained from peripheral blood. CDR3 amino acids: CATEQGDSYNEQFF. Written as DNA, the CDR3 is TGTGCCACAGAACAGGGTGACTCCTACAATGAGCAGTTCTTC.